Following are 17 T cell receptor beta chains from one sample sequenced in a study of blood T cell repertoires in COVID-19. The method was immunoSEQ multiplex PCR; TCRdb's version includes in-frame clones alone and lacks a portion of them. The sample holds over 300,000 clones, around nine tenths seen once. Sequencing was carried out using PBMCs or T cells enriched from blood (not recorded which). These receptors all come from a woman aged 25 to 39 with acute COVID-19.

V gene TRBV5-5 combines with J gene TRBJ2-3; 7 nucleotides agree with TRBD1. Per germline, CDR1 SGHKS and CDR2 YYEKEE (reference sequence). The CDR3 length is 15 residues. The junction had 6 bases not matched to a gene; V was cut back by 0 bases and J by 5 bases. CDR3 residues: CASSLEQGVVDTQYF. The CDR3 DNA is TGTGCCAGCAGCTTGGAGCAGGGGGTGGTAGATACGCAGTATTTT.

CDR3 amino acids: CATSITGYNEQFF. The CDR3 DNA follows: TGTGCCACCAGTATTACAGGGTACAATGAGCAGTTCTTC. The chain joins TRBV24-1 to TRBJ2-1, with TRBD1 as a possible D gene (6 bases). The V gene's germline CDR1 is KGHDR and CDR2 SFDVKD. The length of the CDR3 is 13 residues. The V end was cut by 6 bases, the J end by 4 bases, with 9 bases between.

CDR3 nucleotide sequence: TGTGCCAGTAGTATCGTCCCGACAGGGCGGTATGGCTACACCTTC. Its translation: CASSIVPTGRYGYTF. The chain is built from TRBV19 and TRBJ1-2; 7 bases align to TRBD1. From germline, CDR1 is LNHDA and CDR2 SQIVND (reference sequence). The V segment lost 3 bases and the J segment 5 bases; nucleotides outside the gene matches: 9. The CDR3 totals 15 residues.

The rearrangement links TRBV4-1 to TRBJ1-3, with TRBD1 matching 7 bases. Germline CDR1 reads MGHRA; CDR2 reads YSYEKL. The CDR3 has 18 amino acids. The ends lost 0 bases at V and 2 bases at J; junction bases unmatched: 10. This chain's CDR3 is CASSQDTGQTFAGNTIYF. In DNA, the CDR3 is TGCGCCAGCAGCCAAGATACGGGACAGACTTTTGCTGGAAACACCATATATTTT.

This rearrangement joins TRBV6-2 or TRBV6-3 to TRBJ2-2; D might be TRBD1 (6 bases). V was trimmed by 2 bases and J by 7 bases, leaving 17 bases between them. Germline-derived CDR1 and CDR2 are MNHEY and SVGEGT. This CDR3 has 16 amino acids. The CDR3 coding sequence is TGTGCCAGCAGTTACCCCGGGACACGGTCTATCGGGGAGCTGTTTTTT. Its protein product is CASSYPGTRSIGELFF.

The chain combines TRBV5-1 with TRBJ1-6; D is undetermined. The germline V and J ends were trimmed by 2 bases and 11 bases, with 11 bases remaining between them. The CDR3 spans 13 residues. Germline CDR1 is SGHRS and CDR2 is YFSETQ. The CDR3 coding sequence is TGCGCCAGCAGCTTTTCGGTTATGACACCCCTCCACTTT. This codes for CASSFSVMTPLHF.

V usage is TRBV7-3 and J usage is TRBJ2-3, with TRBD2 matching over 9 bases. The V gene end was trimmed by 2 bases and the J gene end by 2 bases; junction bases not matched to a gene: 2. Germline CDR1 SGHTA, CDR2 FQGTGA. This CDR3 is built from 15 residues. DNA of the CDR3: TGTGCCAGCAGCTTACAGCGGGGGGACACAGATACGCAGTATTTT. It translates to CASSLQRGDTDTQYF.

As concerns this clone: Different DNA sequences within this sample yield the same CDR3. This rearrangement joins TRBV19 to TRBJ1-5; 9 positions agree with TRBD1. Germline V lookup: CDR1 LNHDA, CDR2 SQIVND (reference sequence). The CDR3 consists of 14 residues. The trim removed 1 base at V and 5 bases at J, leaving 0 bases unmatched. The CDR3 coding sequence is TGTGCCAGTAGTATAGGGACAGGGGATCAGCCCCAGCATTTT. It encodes CASSIGTGDQPQHF.

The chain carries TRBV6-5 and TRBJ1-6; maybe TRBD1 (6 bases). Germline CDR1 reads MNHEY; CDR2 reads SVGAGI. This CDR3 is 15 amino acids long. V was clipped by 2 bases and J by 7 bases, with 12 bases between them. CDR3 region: CASSYQPGVNSPLHF. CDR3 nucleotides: TGTGCCAGCAGTTACCAGCCAGGGGTCAATTCACCCCTCCACTTT.

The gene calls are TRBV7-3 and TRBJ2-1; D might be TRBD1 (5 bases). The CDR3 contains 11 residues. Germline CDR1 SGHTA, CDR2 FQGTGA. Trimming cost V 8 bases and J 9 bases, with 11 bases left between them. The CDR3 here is CASASQGEQFF. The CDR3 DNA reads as TGTGCCAGCGCATCCCAGGGTGAGCAGTTCTTC.

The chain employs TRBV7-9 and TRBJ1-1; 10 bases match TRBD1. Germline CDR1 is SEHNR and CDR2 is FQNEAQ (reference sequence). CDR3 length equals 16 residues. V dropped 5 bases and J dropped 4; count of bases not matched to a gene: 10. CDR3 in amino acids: CASSQPGQGMSTEAFF. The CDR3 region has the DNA TGTGCCAGCAGCCAGCCGGGACAGGGGATGAGCACTGAAGCTTTCTTT. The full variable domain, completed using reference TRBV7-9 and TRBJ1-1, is DTGVSQNPRHKITKRGQNVTFRCDPISEHNRLYWYRQTLGQGPEFLTYFQNEAQLEKSRLLSDRFSAERPKGSFSTLEIQRTEQGDSAMYLCASSQPGQGMSTEAFFGQGTRLTVV.

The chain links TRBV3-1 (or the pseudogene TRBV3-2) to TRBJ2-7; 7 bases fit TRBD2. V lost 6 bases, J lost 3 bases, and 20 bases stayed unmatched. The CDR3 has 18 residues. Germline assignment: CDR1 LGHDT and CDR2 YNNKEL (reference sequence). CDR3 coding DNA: TGTGCCAGCAGTCAAACCCGCCGGGCGGGAGCGGACAACTACGAGCAGTACTTC. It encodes CASSQTRRAGADNYEQYF.

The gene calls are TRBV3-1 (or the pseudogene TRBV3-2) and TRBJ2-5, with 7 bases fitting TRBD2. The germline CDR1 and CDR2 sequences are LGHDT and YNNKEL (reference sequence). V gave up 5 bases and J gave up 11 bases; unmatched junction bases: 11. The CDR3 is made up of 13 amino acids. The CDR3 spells CASSTQGLHVQYF. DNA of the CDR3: TGTGCCAGCAGCACCCAGGGACTACATGTACAGTACTTC.

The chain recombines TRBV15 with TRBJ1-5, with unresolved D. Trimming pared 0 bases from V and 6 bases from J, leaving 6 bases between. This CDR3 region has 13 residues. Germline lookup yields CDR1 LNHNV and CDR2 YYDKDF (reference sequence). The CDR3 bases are TGTGCCACCAGCAGAGATCCGTTTCAGCCCCAGCATTTT. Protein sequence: CATSRDPFQPQHF.

The CDR3: CSARLAEQETQYF. The CDR3 coding sequence is TGCAGCGCCCGACTAGCAGAACAAGAGACCCAGTACTTC. This chain links TRBV29-1 with TRBJ2-5, with 7 bases lining up with TRBD2. The germline CDR1 and CDR2 sequences are SQVTM and ANQGSEA. CDR3 length equals 13 residues. The trim removed 7 bases at V and 2 bases at J, leaving 7 bases unmatched. Full variable domain (outside the CDR3, taken from reference TRBV29-1 and TRBJ2-5): SAVISQKPSRDICQRGTSLTIQCQVDSQVTMMFWYRQQPGQSLTLIATANQGSEATYESGFVIDKFPISRPNLTFSTLTVSNMSPEDSSIYLCSARLAEQETQYFGPGTRLLVL.

The CDR3 DNA reads TGTGCCACCCAGTATGACGGGGGTGGCAATCAGCCCCAGCATTTT. Amino acid sequence: CATQYDGGGNQPQHF. This chain uses TRBV7-2 with TRBJ1-5, with a tentative D call TRBD1 (5 bases). The CDR3 spans 15 residues. Germline-derived CDR1 and CDR2 are SGHTA and FQGNSA. V was cut by 10 bases and J by 2 bases, with 18 bases left in between.

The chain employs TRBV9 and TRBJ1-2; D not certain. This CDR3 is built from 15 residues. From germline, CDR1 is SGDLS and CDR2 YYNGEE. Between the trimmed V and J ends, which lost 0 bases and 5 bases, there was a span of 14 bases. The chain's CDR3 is CASSVEMGSLYGYTF. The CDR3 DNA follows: TGTGCCAGCAGCGTAGAAATGGGCAGTCTGTATGGCTACACCTTC.